The 18 T cell receptor beta chains in this list originate from one sample, sequenced in a study of shared clonotypes between healthy human individuals. Repertoires were generated with immunoSEQ multiplex PCR, while TCRdb's copy carries only in-frame clones and drops some. This table holds some 1 million clones, approximately 70% found once. The sample taken for sequencing was memory CD4+ T cells sorted from blood. Subset meaning: CD45RA-negative fraction. These receptors all come from a man younger than 35 in good health.

On this clone itself: Other DNA sequences in this sample translate to the same CDR3. The chain has TRBV30 and TRBJ2-7; no definite D call. Germline V gene lookup returns CDR1 GTSNPN and CDR2 SVGIG (reference sequence). CDR3 length equals 11 residues. The V end was cut by 0 bases, the J end by 4 bases, with 4 bases between. CDR3 coding DNA: TGTGCCTGGAGTGTACGTTACGAGCAGTACTTC. Translation gives CAWSVRYEQYF.

This clone came up a few times. The chain's CDR3 is CATQGQGDSQPQHF. The DNA of the CDR3 is TGTGCCACCCAGGGACAGGGAGACAGTCAGCCCCAGCATTTT. The gene calls are TRBV10-3 and TRBJ1-5, with 9 nucleotides matching TRBD1. Trimming at V came to 10 bases and at J to 6 bases, leaving 10 bases not matched to a gene. CDR1 and CDR2 (germline): ENHRY, SYGVKD. The CDR3 totals 14 residues.

V is TRBV29-1 and J is TRBJ2-2; 9 positions agree with TRBD2. The V gene's germline CDR1 is SQVTM and CDR2 ANQGSEA. With 7 bases clipped from V and 4 bases from J, the junction kept 7 bases outside the gene matches. The CDR3 covers 14 residues. CDR3 protein: CSAPSSGSTGELFF. The CDR3 DNA reads TGCAGCGCTCCAAGTAGCGGGAGCACCGGGGAGCTGTTTTTT.

A word on this clone: Other nucleotide sequences in the sample specify the same CDR3. The V and J genes are TRBV28 and TRBJ2-3; D call uncertain. With 1 base removed from V and 1 base from J, the gap between germline ends came to 6 bases. The germline V gene encodes CDR1 MDHEN and CDR2 SYDVKM. CDR3 length: 14 amino acids. The CDR3 DNA sequence: TGTGCCAGCAGTTTATTATCTGGCACAGATACGCAGTATTTT. Protein product: CASSLLSGTDTQYF.

The chain combines TRBV28 with TRBJ2-5; weak D call: TRBD2 (6 bases). Per the germline V gene, CDR1 is MDHEN and CDR2 is SYDVKM. CDR3 length: 14 residues. The V end lost 2 bases, the J end lost 1 base, and 8 bases lay between the germline ends. CDR3 DNA: TGTGCCAGCAGTTTAGGGACTGTCCAAGAGACCCAGTACTTC. This translates into CASSLGTVQETQYF.

The chain combines TRBV30 with TRBJ2-3, with a tentative D call TRBD2 (5 bases). This CDR3 has 11 amino acids. Germline V gives CDR1 GTSNPN, CDR2 SVGIG (reference sequence). V was trimmed by 1 base and J by 14 bases, leaving 13 bases between them. The CDR3 region is CAWSDSGSPYF. The CDR3 nucleotides read TGTGCCTGGAGTGACAGCGGCAGCCCGTATTTT.

The V call is TRBV6-5, the J call TRBJ1-5, with TRBD1 as a possible D gene (6 bases). Trimming stripped 5 bases from V and 6 bases from J, with 17 bases between. Germline assignment: CDR1 MNHEY and CDR2 SVGAGI. The CDR3 sequence is 15 residues long. The CDR3: CASSRTASASQPQHF. CDR3 DNA sequence: TGTGCCAGCAGTCGGACAGCCTCAGCGAGTCAGCCCCAGCATTTT.

The chain couples TRBV7-8 to TRBJ2-1, with 10 bases lining up with TRBD1. This CDR3 comprises 14 residues. V lost 5 bases to trimming and J lost 3 bases; unmatched junction nucleotides: 1. Germline V CDR1 and CDR2: SGHVS, FQNEAQ. The CDR3 spells CASSRDRGYNEQFF. The CDR3 coding sequence is TGTGCCAGCAGCCGGGACAGGGGCTACAATGAGCAGTTCTTC.

The J gene is TRBJ2-7, the V gene TRBV9; D call uncertain. V was trimmed by 4 bases and J by 3 bases, leaving 14 bases between them. Germline V lookup: CDR1 SGDLS, CDR2 YYNGEE. The CDR3 runs to 14 residues. The CDR3, as DNA: TGTGCCAGCAGCCCCGACCCGTTGGGCTACGAGCAGTACTTC. Protein: CASSPDPLGYEQYF. Full variable domain (remainder filled in from reference TRBV9 and TRBJ2-7): DSGVTQTPKHLITATGQRVTLRCSPRSGDLSVYWYQQSLDQGLQFLIQYYNGEERAKGNILERFSAQQFPDLHSELNLSSLELGDSALYFCASSPDPLGYEQYFGPGTRLTVT.

The chain joins TRBV10-3 to TRBJ2-3; the D gene is possibly TRBD2 (5 bases). The V gene lost 6 bases and the J gene lost 0 bases, with 22 bases spanning the gap. Germline V gene lookup returns CDR1 ENHRY and CDR2 SYGVKD. This CDR3 is built from 18 residues. The CDR3 region has the DNA TGTGCCATCAGCCGCGAATCAAGTCGGGGAGCTAGCACAGATACGCAGTATTTT. Encoded protein: CAISRESSRGASTDTQYF.

The chain couples TRBV5-6 to TRBJ2-3; the match to TRBD2 covers 8 bases. The CDR3 has 15 amino acids. Germline V gene lookup returns CDR1 SGHDT and CDR2 YYEEEE. V shed 0 bases and J 4 bases; nucleotides not matched to a gene: 4. This chain's CDR3 is CASSLAGGPSDTQYF. The CDR3 DNA is TGTGCCAGCAGCTTGGCGGGGGGGCCATCAGATACGCAGTATTTT.

This clone was picked up one time. A read error may account for a junction end that differs from germline. The rearrangement joins TRBV5-1 to TRBJ1-2, with TRBD1 matching over 7 bases. CDR3 length: 13 amino acids. Per germline, CDR1 SGHRS and CDR2 YFSETQ. The CDR3 here is CASSLDRTGSFSF. For the CDR3, the DNA is TGCGCCAGCAGCTTGGATCGGACAGGATCCTTTTCCTTC.

V gene TRBV6-1 combines with J gene TRBJ2-1, with TRBD2 matching 14 bases. CDR1 and CDR2 from the germline V gene are MNHNS and SASEGT. There are 14 residues in the CDR3. V lost 5 bases and J lost 7; bases outside the gene matches: 1. The DNA of the CDR3 is TGTGCCAGCAGTCGACTAGCGGGAGGGAATGAGCAGTTCTTC. Residues: CASSRLAGGNEQFF.

In its sample, this clone was seen once. The chain carries TRBV18 and TRBJ1-1; tentatively, D is TRBD1 (6 bases). Trimming took off 2 bases at V and 4 bases at J, with 20 bases between the two ends. The CDR3 is made up of 17 amino acids. In germline, CDR1 is KGHSH, CDR2 LQKENI. The CDR3 loop reads CASSPKKTGIVGTEAFF. The CDR3 DNA follows: TGTGCCAGCTCACCAAAGAAAACAGGGATAGTGGGCACTGAAGCTTTCTTT.

The CDR3 is CASSPRFTGELFF. The CDR3 coding sequence is TGTGCCAGCAGCCCCCGGTTCACCGGGGAGCTGTTTTTT. V and J are TRBV5-6 and TRBJ2-2; unclear D gene. The CDR3 has 13 residues. Trimming pared 4 bases from V and 4 bases from J, leaving 8 bases between. Germline CDR1 SGHDT, CDR2 YYEEEE.

The chain carries TRBV7-2 and TRBJ2-1; D call uncertain. The V and J ends lost 5 bases and 8 bases respectively, with 13 bases between them. CDR3 size: 13 residues. Germline CDR1 and CDR2: SGHTA and FQGNSA. CDR3 region: CASSLRSADEQFF. CDR3 DNA sequence: TGTGCCAGCAGCCTCAGATCTGCGGATGAGCAGTTCTTC.

The chain recombines TRBV21-1 with TRBJ2-7. TRBV21-1 is given as a pseudogene. This CDR3 comprises 10 residues. The CDR3 nucleotides are TGTGCCAGCAGCAATCCCGAGCAGTACTTC. Protein sequence: CASSNPEQYF.

The chain has TRBV19 and TRBJ1-6, with no clear D. The V end lost 4 bases, the J end lost 6 bases, and 13 bases lay between the germline ends. Germline-derived CDR1 and CDR2 are LNHDA and SQIVND (reference sequence). CDR3 length: 15 amino acids. The CDR3 region has the DNA TGTGCCAGTAGTAACATCGTGGGCAGTAATTCACCCCTCCACTTT. Amino acids: CASSNIVGSNSPLHF.